This record looks at one T cell receptor (beta chain) sequence and its context. This sample is drawn from a study of cytomegalovirus exposure and HLA in healthy donors. PCR was performed using 60 Vbeta and 13 Jbeta primers. Sequencing used immunoSEQ multiplex PCR; TCRdb keeps in-frame clones, though not all of them. The data contain about 95,000 clones, 60% to 85% of them singletons. V was clipped by 4 bases and J by 6 bases; unmatched bases: 5. Germline V gives CDR1 MNHEY, CDR2 SVGAGI. This CDR3 region has 14 residues. V usage is TRBV6-5 and J usage is TRBJ1-3; 8 bases agree with TRBD1. The receptor was isolated from a middle-aged woman in good health and CMV-seronegative. Sequenced input: PBMCs. For the CDR3, the DNA is TGTGCCAGCAGTTCAGGGGGCGCGGAAAACACCATATATTTT. It specifies CASSSGGAENTIYF.